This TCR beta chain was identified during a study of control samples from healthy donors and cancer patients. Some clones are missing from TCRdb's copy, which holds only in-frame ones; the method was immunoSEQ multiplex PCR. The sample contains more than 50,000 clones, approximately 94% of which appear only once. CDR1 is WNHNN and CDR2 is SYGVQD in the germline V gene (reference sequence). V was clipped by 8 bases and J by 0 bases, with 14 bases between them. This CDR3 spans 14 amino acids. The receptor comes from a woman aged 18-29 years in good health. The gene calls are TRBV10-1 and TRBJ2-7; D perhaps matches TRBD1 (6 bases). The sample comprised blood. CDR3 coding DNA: TGCGCCAGCGCCCCAAACAGGGACTCCTACGAGCAGTACTTC. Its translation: CASAPNRDSYEQYF.